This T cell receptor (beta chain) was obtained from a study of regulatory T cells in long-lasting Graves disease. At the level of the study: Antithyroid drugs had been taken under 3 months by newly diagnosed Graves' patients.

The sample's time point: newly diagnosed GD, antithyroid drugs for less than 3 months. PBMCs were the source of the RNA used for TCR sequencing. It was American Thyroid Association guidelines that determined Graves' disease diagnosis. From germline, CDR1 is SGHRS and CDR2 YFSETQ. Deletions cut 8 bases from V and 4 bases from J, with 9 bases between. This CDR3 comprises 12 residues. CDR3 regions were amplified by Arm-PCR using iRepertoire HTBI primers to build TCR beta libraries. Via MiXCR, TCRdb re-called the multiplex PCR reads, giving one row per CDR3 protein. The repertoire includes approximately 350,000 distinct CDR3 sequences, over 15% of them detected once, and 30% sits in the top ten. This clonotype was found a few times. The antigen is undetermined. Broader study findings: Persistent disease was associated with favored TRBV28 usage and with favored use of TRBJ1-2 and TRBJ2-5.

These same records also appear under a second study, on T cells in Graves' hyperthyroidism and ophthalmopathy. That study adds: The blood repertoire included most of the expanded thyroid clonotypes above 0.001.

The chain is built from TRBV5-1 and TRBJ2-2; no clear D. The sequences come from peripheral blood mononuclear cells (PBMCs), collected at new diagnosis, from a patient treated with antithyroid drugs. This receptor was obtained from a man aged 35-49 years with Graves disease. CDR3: CASQILTGELFF. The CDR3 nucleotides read TGCGCCAGTCAGATTCTCACCGGGGAGCTGTTTTTT.